This record covers a single T cell receptor (beta chain). What it binds is unknown. Sequenced by immunoSEQ multiplex PCR; TCRdb stores in-frame clones only, minus some. The sample includes 140,000 to 150,000 clones, 75% to 90% seen only once; the top ten take over 4%. The data originate from a study of T cell responses to AZD1222 COVID-19 vaccine. Findings of the study overall: The CD4 TCRs associated with vaccination extended across spike and predominated at 160-218 and 743-854. Seropositive AZD1222 recipients at baseline numbered only five or six.

There are 16 residues in the CDR3. V shed 0 bases and J 3 bases; nucleotides not matched to a gene: 5. Germline CDR1 is SGHNT and CDR2 is YYREEE (reference sequence). This chain connects TRBV5-4 to TRBJ2-1, with TRBD1 matching 8 bases. The sequence was collected from an adult in good health. Sequences were derived from peripheral blood, sampled on day 0 of MenACWY control vaccination. CDR3 coding DNA: TGTGCCAGCAGCTTGGACCCCGGGACAGGCTACAATGAGCAGTTCTTC. It encodes CASSLDPGTGYNEQFF.